The rows below give T cell receptor beta chains drawn from one sample of a study of blood T cell repertoires in COVID-19. Sequencing was performed with immunoSEQ multiplex PCR; in TCRdb, only in-frame clones are kept and a portion is missing. The table lists 300,000 to 450,000 clones, about nine tenths of them singletons, with over 0.9% in the top ten. Sequencing input: PBMCs or T cells enriched from blood (not recorded which). These receptors were collected from a woman aged 25 to 45 who had been exposed to COVID-19. Both conserved end residues are part of each CDR3. A D gene is named only where the DNA matches it firmly. Size is stated for part of the rows, as once, few or many counts, or as a class when the clone is expanded.

len,d_gene,abundance,v_gene,j_gene,CDR3nt,CDR3aa
15,TRBD2,-,TRBV2,TRBJ2-7,TGTGCCAGCAGGGCCGGGACTAGCTCAGCCTACGAGCAGTACTTC,CASRAGTSSAYEQYF
17,TRBD1,-,TRBV18,TRBJ1-1,TGTGCCAGCTCATCAACCGGGACAGGGGGCGCGGGGACTGAAGCTTTCTTT,CASSSTGTGGAGTEAFF
13,TRBD1,once,TRBV10-3,TRBJ1-5,TGTGCCATCAGTGCTGGACAGGATCAGCCCCAGCATTTT,CAISAGQDQPQHF
15,-,-,TRBV30,TRBJ1-1,TGTGCCTGGAGTGGGGGAGGCATAGGGAACACTGAAGCTTTCTTT,CAWSGGGIGNTEAFF
11,-,-,TRBV29-1,TRBJ2-3,TGCAGCGTTGAAGGAGGAGGACCCCTGGATTTT,CSVEGGGPLDF
11,-,-,TRBV2,TRBJ1-1,TGTGCCAGCAGTGAAGCCCTCCAAGCTTTCTTT,CASSEALQAFF
14,TRBD2,-,TRBV2,TRBJ2-7,TGTGCCAGCAGCGGGCAGGTAGCGGGGGGCGCGCAGTACTTC,CASSGQVAGGAQYF
14,-,-,TRBV3-1/TRBV3-2,TRBJ2-3,TGTGCCAGCAGCCCCCCCCAGGGGACAGATACGCAGTATTTT,CASSPPQGTDTQYF
14,-,few,TRBV5-1,TRBJ1-1,TGCGCCAGCAGCTTAACCGGGACACACACTGAAGCTTTCTTT,CASSLTGTHTEAFF
16,-,-,TRBV5-1,TRBJ2-7,TGCGCCAGCAGGGAACAGGGTCCCTTTACTTCCTACGAGCAGTACTTC,CASREQGPFTSYEQYF
10,-,-,TRBV2,TRBJ2-7,TGTGCCAGCAGGAGTGGCGAGCAGTACTTC,CASRSGEQYF
17,-,-,TRBV10-3,TRBJ1-5,TGTGCCATCAGTGAGCTTCAGACAGAGGGGGAGAATCAGCCCCAGCATTTT,CAISELQTEGENQPQHF
16,-,many,TRBV19,TRBJ2-1,TGTGCCAGTAGTCCCGGGGTAGCGGACCCCTACAATGAGCAGTTCTTC,CASSPGVADPYNEQFF
17,-,-,TRBV13,TRBJ2-1,TGTGCCAGCAGCCGACCCACAGCGGACCCCTCCTACAATGAGCAGTTCTTC,CASSRPTADPSYNEQFF
14,-,-,TRBV28,TRBJ1-4,TGTGCCAGCAGCGGCGGCGGGCCCAGGGAAAAACTGTTTTTT,CASSGGGPREKLFF
15,TRBD2,-,TRBV23-1,TRBJ2-7,TGCGCCAGCAGTCTGCCGGGGGGGGTTGGTTACGAGCAGTACTTC,CASSLPGGVGYEQYF
13,-,-,TRBV11-3,TRBJ2-1,TGTGCCAGCAGCTTTACTGGGCAACTGGGGCAGTTCTTC,CASSFTGQLGQFF
14,-,-,TRBV6-5,TRBJ2-3,TGTGCCAGCAGAAGGGGGCGGGAGGCAGATACGCAGTATTTT,CASRRGREADTQYF
13,-,-,TRBV23-1,TRBJ1-2,TGCGCCAGCAGTGGAGACAGAAACTATGGCTACACCTTC,CASSGDRNYGYTF
14,-,-,TRBV10-3,TRBJ1-2,TGTGCCATCAGTGAGTCAGGAGCCTACTATGGCTACACCTTC,CAISESGAYYGYTF
20,TRBD2,-,TRBV15,TRBJ2-1,TGTGCCACCAGCAGAGACCAAGTCAGCCTACTAGCGGGAGGGTACAATGAGCAGTTCTTC,CATSRDQVSLLAGGYNEQFF
14,-,-,TRBV28,TRBJ2-3,TGTGCCAGCAGTTTATGGGGGGCGACAGATACGCAGTATTTT,CASSLWGATDTQYF
15,TRBD1,-,TRBV18,TRBJ2-5,TGTGCCAGCTCCCGAGGGACAGGGGGCCAAGAGACCCAGTACTTC,CASSRGTGGQETQYF
14,-,-,TRBV7-3,TRBJ2-1,TGTGCCAGCAGCCCCCGGACGGGGTTCGATGAGCAGTTCTTC,CASSPRTGFDEQFF
16,-,few,TRBV2,TRBJ2-2,TGTGCCAGCAGTGAACAGGGGTGGGGGAACACCGGGGAGCTGTTTTTT,CASSEQGWGNTGELFF
13,-,-,TRBV19,TRBJ1-5,TGTGCCAGTAGTCCAGGGTTAAATCAGCCCCAGCATTTT,CASSPGLNQPQHF
15,TRBD1,-,TRBV6-6,TRBJ2-7,TGTGCCAGCAGTCAGGGACAGGGGATTACCTACGAGCAGTACTTC,CASSQGQGITYEQYF
15,TRBD1,-,TRBV10-1,TRBJ2-2,TGCGCCAGCAGTCATGGGACAGGGGGAGACGGGGAGCTGTTTTTT,CASSHGTGGDGELFF
16,-,-,TRBV15,TRBJ1-5,TGTGCCACCAGCAGAGATGGGGGGATAAGCCATCAGCCCCAGCATTTT,CATSRDGGISHQPQHF
16,TRBD2,-,TRBV5-4,TRBJ2-3,TGTGCCAGCAGCTTGGGGGGGACTAGTGGAGCAGATACGCAGTATTTT,CASSLGGTSGADTQYF
14,TRBD1,-,TRBV28,TRBJ1-2,TGTGGCGGCAGTCCCCAGGGGGCAAACTATGGCTACACCTTC,CGGSPQGANYGYTF
16,-,-,TRBV6-5,TRBJ2-1,TGTGCCAGCAGTTACTCGTCGGGCCAGGGGTACAATGAGCAGTTCTTC,CASSYSSGQGYNEQFF
15,TRBD1,few,TRBV24-1,TRBJ2-3,TGTGCCACCAGTGACTATGGACAGGGAACAGATACGCAGTATTTT,CATSDYGQGTDTQYF
16,TRBD2,-,TRBV7-3,TRBJ2-2,TGTGCCAGCAGCGCCCCTAGCGGGACGGTCACCGGGGAGCTGTTTTTT,CASSAPSGTVTGELFF
17,TRBD1,-,TRBV5-8,TRBJ1-2,TGTGCCAGCAGCTTGTCCACCAGGGGGCGAGGGATCTATGGCTACACCTTC,CASSLSTRGRGIYGYTF